The 15 T cell receptor beta chains below all came from one sample that was sequenced in a study of T-cell reconstitution after alpha-beta-depleted transplantation in children. The TCRbeta library incorporated unique molecular identifiers. TCRdb re-derived calls from the PCR reads in MiXCR, one entry per CDR3 protein. The repertoire includes 670,000 or so distinct CDR3 sequences, 10% to 15% of them detected once, and around 0.76% sits in the top ten. The material was PBMCs, obtained before TCRalphabeta/CD19-depleted stem cell transplant. These receptors came from a girl aged 2 to 9 with congenital amegakaryocytic thrombocytopenia, due to receive a stem cell transplant.

The table lists this clonotype with a few counts. The chain has TRBV19 and TRBJ2-4, with TRBD2 matching 7 bases. The CDR3 sequence is 13 residues long. The trim removed 5 bases at V and 8 bases at J, leaving 6 bases unmatched. CDR1 and CDR2 from the germline V gene are LNHDA and SQIVND (reference sequence). The chain's CDR3 is CASSLREEDIQYF. For the CDR3, the DNA is TGTGCCAGTAGTCTCCGGGAGGAGGACATTCAGTACTTC. Looking up the rest from reference TRBV19 and TRBJ2-4 gives the full variable domain: DGGITQSPKYLFRKEGQNVTLSCEQNLNHDAMYWYRQDPGQGLRLIYYSQIVNDFQKGDIAEGYSVSREKKESFPLTVTSAQKNPTAFYLCASSLREEDIQYFGAGTRLSVL.

The rearrangement links TRBV20-1 to TRBJ2-1; TRBD2 matches 8 bases. V dropped 3 bases and J dropped 5; count of bases not matched to a gene: 6. Germline V gives CDR1 DFQATT, CDR2 SNEGSKA (reference sequence). The CDR3 length is 14 residues. This CDR3 reads CSASRSGSDNEQFF. CDR3 sequence (DNA): TGCAGTGCTAGTAGGAGCGGGAGTGACAATGAGCAGTTCTTC.

In its sample, this clonotype was seen a few times. This rearrangement joins TRBV4-1 to TRBJ2-6; no reliable D call. The V gene's germline CDR1 is MGHRA and CDR2 YSYEKL. The CDR3 runs 15 residues. V lost 1 base and J lost 2, with 6 bases in between. The CDR3 loop is CASSQVAPGANVLTF. The CDR3 DNA is TGCGCCAGCAGCCAAGTAGCTCCTGGGGCCAACGTCCTGACTTTC.

This clonotype was detected many times. The CDR3: CSAPKDQPQHF. CDR3 bases: TGCAGTGCCCCGAAGGATCAGCCCCAGCATTTT. The chain links TRBV20-1 to TRBJ1-5; no definite D call. The CDR3 runs to 11 residues. Trimming removed 6 bases at V and 5 bases at J, with 8 bases between. CDR1 DFQATT and CDR2 SNEGSKA come from the germline V gene (reference sequence).

The V gene is TRBV11-1, the J gene TRBJ2-2, with TRBD2 identical over 10 bases. The V gene end was trimmed by 6 bases and the J gene end by 2 bases; junction bases not matched to a gene: 12. CDR3 length equals 18 residues. Looked up from germline, CDR1 is SGHAT and CDR2 is FQDESV (reference sequence). In DNA form, the CDR3 reads TGTGCCAGCAGACCGAGGACTAGCGGAGACCTAAACACCGGGGAGCTGTTTTTT. Protein product: CASRPRTSGDLNTGELFF. The variable domain in full, with the rest retrieved from reference TRBV11-1 and TRBJ2-2, is EAEVAQSPRYKITEKSQAVAFWCDPISGHATLYWYRQILGQGPELLVQFQDESVVDDSQLPKDRFSAERLKGVDSTLKIQPAELGDSAMYLCASRPRTSGDLNTGELFFGEGSRLTVL.

This clonotype was picked up many times. The chain couples TRBV5-1 to TRBJ2-7; D perhaps matches TRBD1 (6 bases). The CDR3 covers 12 residues. The V gene lost 4 bases and the J gene lost 6 bases, with 11 bases spanning the gap. CDR1 and CDR2 (germline): SGHRS, YFSETQ. The DNA of the CDR3 is TGCGCCAGCAGCAACAGGGAGATCGAGCAGTACTTC. It is translated as CASSNREIEQYF. Full variable domain (outside the CDR3, taken from reference TRBV5-1 and TRBJ2-7): KAGVTQTPRYLIKTRGQQVTLSCSPISGHRSVSWYQQTPGQGLQFLFEYFSETQRNKGNFPGRFSGRQFSNSRSEMNVSTLELGDSALYLCASSNREIEQYFGPGTRLTVT.

With respect to this clonotype: This may come from a read error, since a much larger clone is one base off. This chain uses TRBV10-3 with TRBJ1-6; D might be TRBD1 (5 bases). Germline V gene data show CDR1 as ENHRY and CDR2 as SYGVKD. Between the trimmed V and J ends, which lost 3 bases and 14 bases, there was a span of 14 bases. The length of the CDR3 is 13 residues. The CDR3 here is CAISDGNGTSLHF. The CDR3 nucleotides are TGTGCCATCAGTGACGGTAATGGGACCTCCCTCCACTTT.

Many counts were recorded for this clonotype. The chain joins TRBV12-3 or TRBV12-4 to TRBJ1-6; D unclear. Trimming pared 3 bases from V and 7 bases from J, leaving 7 bases between. The CDR3 spans 13 residues. CDR3 coding DNA: TGTGCCAGCAGTTTGACTGAAAATTCACCCCTCCACTTT. This translates into CASSLTENSPLHF.

There are a few counts of this clonotype. V is TRBV5-1 and J is TRBJ1-2; 10 positions match TRBD1. V lost 0 bases, J lost 7 bases, and 6 bases stayed unmatched. Germline assignment: CDR1 SGHRS and CDR2 YFSETQ. The CDR3 covers 15 residues. CDR3 nucleotides: TGCGCCAGCAGCTTGGCCCAGACAGGGGGCGCTGGCTACACCTTC. Its translation: CASSLAQTGGAGYTF.

Comment on this clonotype: A much larger clonotype is one base distant, so this may be a read error. The rearrangement joins TRBV5-1 to TRBJ2-7, with D possibly being TRBD1 (6 bases). V was pared by 0 bases and J by 5 bases, with 9 bases between. The CDR3 has 13 amino acids. CDR1 and CDR2 from the germline V gene are SGHRS and YFSETQ. As DNA, the CDR3 is TGCGCCAGCAGCTTGGGACAGGCCAACGAGCAGTACTTC. Its translation is CASSLGQANEQYF.

The V and J genes are TRBV10-3 and TRBJ2-1, with TRBD1 as a possible D gene (6 bases). This CDR3 is built from 21 residues. CDR1 ENHRY and CDR2 SYGVKD come from the germline V gene. Deletions cut 0 bases from V and 7 bases from J, with 31 bases between. CDR3 residues: CAISESKNPEAGDYGANEQFF. CDR3 sequence (DNA): TGTGCCATCAGTGAGTCGAAAAACCCGGAGGCAGGGGATTATGGGGCAAATGAGCAGTTCTTC.

This clonotype was picked up many times. The rearrangement joins TRBV20-1 to TRBJ2-5, with unresolved D. Trimming stripped 1 base from V and 0 bases from J, with 9 bases between. Germline lookup yields CDR1 DFQATT and CDR2 SNEGSKA (reference sequence). The CDR3 length is 14 residues. CDR3 region: CSARADGYQETQYF. In nucleotides, the CDR3 is TGCAGTGCTAGAGCAGACGGGTACCAAGAGACCCAGTACTTC.

In this sample, this clonotype turned up a few times. V usage is TRBV7-2 and J usage is TRBJ1-1; D gene uncertain. Looked up from germline, CDR1 is SGHTA and CDR2 is FQGNSA. CDR3 length: 14 amino acids. V was trimmed by 5 bases and J by 1 base, leaving 11 bases between them. The CDR3, as DNA: TGTGCCAGCAGCCCTTCGAAGTGGAACACTGAAGCTTTCTTT. The encoded protein is CASSPSKWNTEAFF.

The rearrangement joins TRBV21-1 to TRBJ2-7; the tabulated D call, TRBD2, remains unverified against the DNA. TRBV21-1 is assigned pseudogene status. The CDR3 extends over 15 amino acids. DNA for the CDR3: TGTGCCAGCAGCAAAAAACGGACTAATCGCGGCGAGCAGTACTTC. It specifies CASSKKRTNRGEQYF.

Remarks on this clonotype: One end of the junction is discordant with germline, which a read error may explain. The CDR3 reads CASRTSGEEYADTQYF. Written as DNA, the CDR3 is TGTGCCAGCAGGACTAGCGGAGAAGAGTACGCAGACACGCAGTATTTT. This chain uses TRBV12-3 or TRBV12-4 with TRBJ2-3, with TRBD2 identical over 9 bases. The CDR3 spans 16 residues.